The 21 T cell receptor beta chains below come from one sample, sequenced in a study of CD8 T cells in Susac syndrome. Reverse transcription of about 0.45 to 1 ug RNA used random hexamers. TCRdb re-derived calls from the immunoSEQ multiplex PCR reads in MiXCR, one entry per CDR3 protein. The sample holds 70,000 to 75,000 distinct CDR3 sequences; just over 90% are singletons and the top ten take 0.15%. The material sequenced was CD4+ T cells from PBMCs. The receptors stem from a human donor with Susac syndrome.

The J gene is TRBJ2-2, the V gene TRBV20-1; 7 nucleotides line up with TRBD2. Germline CDR1 DFQATT, CDR2 SNEGSKA (reference sequence). This CDR3 has 15 residues. Losses at the gene ends were 3 bases for V and 7 bases for J; bases not matched to a gene: 11. CDR3 bases: TGCAGTGCTAGCAATTCCGGGAGGTCAAGCGGGGAGCTGTTTTTT. It codes for CSASNSGRSSGELFF.

This rearrangement joins TRBV29-1 to TRBJ2-3; D possibly corresponds to TRBD1 (7 bases). CDR3 length equals 14 residues. Germline V gene sequence: CDR1 SQVTM, CDR2 ANQGSEA. Trimming took 4 bases from V and 3 from J, leaving 14 bases between them. CDR3: CSVGQGGGTDTQYF. In DNA, the CDR3 is TGCAGCGTTGGACAGGGAGGCGGTACAGATACGCAGTATTTT.

The chain employs TRBV3-1 and TRBJ2-7, with D perhaps matching TRBD2 (6 bases). V was cut by 1 base and J by 4 bases, with 11 bases left in between. Germline assignment: CDR1 LGHDT and CDR2 YNNKEL (reference sequence). The CDR3 runs 14 residues. The CDR3 here is CASSQVGGAYEQYF. CDR3 nucleotide sequence: TGTGCCAGCAGCCAAGTCGGCGGGGCTTACGAGCAGTACTTC.

V usage is TRBV27 and J usage is TRBJ2-6; possibly TRBD1 for D (6 bases). Trimming took off 3 bases at V and 0 bases at J, with 18 bases between the two ends. This CDR3 spans 19 amino acids. The germline gives CDR1 MNHEY, CDR2 SMNVEV (reference sequence). CDR3 sequence reads: CASSFELDRSSSGANVLTF. The CDR3 region has the DNA TGTGCCAGCAGTTTCGAATTGGACAGATCGTCCTCTGGGGCCAACGTCCTGACTTTC.

This chain uses TRBV12-3 or TRBV12-4 with TRBJ1-5; no clear D gene. The CDR3 covers 12 residues. Trimming left V 6 bases short and J 9 bases short, with 12 bases between. CDR3 coding DNA: TGTGCCAGCAGGGGAGCTGCGGGGCCCCAGCATTTT. Translation gives CASRGAAGPQHF.

The rearrangement uses TRBV5-1 and TRBJ1-6; D may be TRBD1 (6 bases). CDR1 is SGHRS and CDR2 is YFSETQ in the germline V gene. The CDR3 consists of 17 residues. Between the trimmed V and J ends, which lost 0 bases and 7 bases, there was a span of 17 bases. CDR3 sequence: CASSLGDPGARNSPLHF. The CDR3 DNA sequence: TGCGCCAGCAGCTTGGGAGACCCAGGGGCAAGGAATTCACCCCTCCACTTT.

The rearrangement links TRBV6-2 or TRBV6-3 to TRBJ1-5; 7 bases fit TRBD1. V was pared by 5 bases and J by 6 bases, with 13 bases of the junction left unmatched. The CDR3 consists of 16 residues. Germline V lookup: CDR1 MNHEY, CDR2 SVGEGT. Here the CDR3 DNA reads TGTGCCAGCAGTCCCCGCGGCAGGGGGAAGCTTCAGCCCCAGCATTTT. Translation: CASSPRGRGKLQPQHF.

In its sample, this clonotype was seen once. The genes are TRBV5-1 and TRBJ1-2; maybe TRBD1 (5 bases). V lost 0 bases, J lost 2 bases, and 23 bases lay in between. This CDR3 has 19 residues. Per germline, CDR1 SGHRS and CDR2 YFSETQ. The CDR3 here is CASSLGTSGVQRFNYGYTF. The CDR3 DNA is TGCGCCAGCAGCTTGGGGACAAGCGGGGTCCAACGGTTCAACTATGGCTACACCTTC.

V gene TRBV5-4 combines with J gene TRBJ2-6, with 9 bases identical to TRBD1. The germline V gene has CDR1 SGHNT and CDR2 YYREEE (reference sequence). V was clipped by 0 bases and J by 0 bases; unmatched bases: 4. The CDR3 has 18 amino acids. The CDR3 here is CASSLGGQGNSGANVLTF. For the CDR3, the DNA is TGTGCCAGCAGCTTGGGGGGACAGGGAAACTCTGGGGCCAACGTCCTGACTTTC.

The rearrangement joins TRBV20-1 to TRBJ2-7; D possibly corresponds to TRBD2 (6 bases). Trimming took 6 bases from V and 6 from J, leaving 15 bases between them. Germline loops: CDR1 DFQATT, CDR2 SNEGSKA (reference sequence). The CDR3 runs to 12 residues. The CDR3 spells CSAGLLTTEQYF. The CDR3 nucleotides read TGCAGTGCGGGACTTCTCACAACCGAGCAGTACTTC.

The chain links TRBV2 to TRBJ1-5, with TRBD1 matching over 7 bases. The CDR3 has 16 residues. The V and J ends lost 5 bases and 0 bases, in that order; junction bases with no gene match: 7. CDR1 and CDR2 from the germline V gene are SNHLY and FYNNEI. In DNA form, the CDR3 reads TGTGCCAGCAGTAGAGGGACAGCCTATAGCAATCAGCCCCAGCATTTT. This gives the protein CASSRGTAYSNQPQHF.

V gene TRBV7-8 combines with J gene TRBJ2-7; TRBD2 matches 7 bases. The CDR3 is 14 amino acids. In germline, CDR1 is SGHVS, CDR2 FQNEAQ. V was clipped by 4 bases and J by 4 bases; unmatched bases: 7. Here the CDR3 DNA reads TGTGCCAGCAGCTCTATCCGGCGGGGGTACGAGCAGTACTTC. This codes for CASSSIRRGYEQYF.

This chain's CDR3 is CASSHGQGGEKLFF. The CDR3 DNA sequence: TGTGCCAGCAGCCATGGGCAGGGTGGTGAAAAACTGTTTTTT. This chain joins TRBV4-2 and TRBJ1-4, with D possibly being TRBD1 (5 bases). The CDR3 runs to 14 residues. The V and J ends lost 3 bases and 7 bases respectively, with 12 bases between them. The germline V gene encodes CDR1 LGHNA and CDR2 YNFKEQ.

This clonotype has only one observation. The rearrangement joins TRBV25-1 to TRBJ1-1; D perhaps matches TRBD1 (6 bases). Germline V CDR1 and CDR2: MGHDK, SYGVNS. There are 13 residues in the CDR3. The V end lost 3 bases, the J end lost 4 bases, and 9 bases lay between the germline ends. The CDR3 sequence is CASSDRGFTEAFF. CDR3 bases: TGTGCCAGCAGTGACAGGGGATTCACTGAAGCTTTCTTT.

V usage is TRBV2 and J usage is TRBJ2-3; D assignment may be TRBD1 or TRBD2 (5 bases each). This CDR3 is 19 amino acids long. V dropped 3 bases and J dropped 0 bases, with 22 bases sitting between them. Germline V gene lookup returns CDR1 SNHLY and CDR2 FYNNEI. The CDR3 DNA follows: TGTGCCAGCAGTGATGAGCCCTTTGGGACCACCCCCAGCACAGATACGCAGTATTTT. Protein sequence: CASSDEPFGTTPSTDTQYF.

This chain links TRBV10-3 with TRBJ2-6; 8 positions match TRBD1. V was clipped by 0 bases and J by 1 base; unmatched bases: 17. Germline V CDR1 and CDR2: ENHRY, SYGVKD. The CDR3 runs 22 residues. The CDR3 DNA reads TGTGCCATCAGTGAGTCGAGGGGCAGGGGGCGCTACCCTCTATCTGGGGCCAACGTCCTGACTTTC. The encoded protein is CAISESRGRGRYPLSGANVLTF.

V usage is TRBV24-1 and J usage is TRBJ2-2, with 7 positions matching TRBD1. CDR1 KGHDR and CDR2 SFDVKD come from the germline V gene. The trim removed 4 bases at V and 6 bases at J, leaving 4 bases unmatched. The CDR3 sequence is 14 residues long. This CDR3 reads CATSEGTAAGELFF. The CDR3 DNA follows: TGTGCCACCAGTGAGGGGACAGCCGCCGGGGAGCTGTTTTTT.

This chain links TRBV4-3 with TRBJ2-3; 8 bases map to TRBD1. The CDR3 consists of 16 residues. The V gene's germline CDR1 is LGHNA and CDR2 YSLEER. V lost 0 bases and J lost 9; bases outside the gene matches: 11. In nucleotides, the CDR3 is TGCGCCAGCAGCCAAGATGTCCCAGGGGGCTCTTTGACGCAGTATTTT. It translates to CASSQDVPGGSLTQYF.

The gene calls are TRBV20-1 and TRBJ2-3, with TRBD2 identical over 8 bases. The CDR3 covers 12 residues. CDR1 is DFQATT, CDR2 SNEGSKA, per germline (reference sequence). The J segment lost 6 bases and the V segment lost 4 bases, leaving 3 bases of the junction unmatched. This CDR3 is CSAIRGGDTQYF. CDR3 nucleotide sequence: TGCAGTGCTATCCGGGGGGGGGATACGCAGTATTTT.

The chain employs TRBV6-2 or TRBV6-3 and TRBJ1-6; perhaps TRBD1 as D (5 bases). There are 17 residues in the CDR3. CDR1 and CDR2 (germline): MNHEY, SVGEGT. Trimming left V 6 bases short and J 8 bases short, with 23 bases between. CDR3 coding DNA: TGTGCCAGCAGCCCGGGGTTTTTGAGGGGCTTCGATTCACCCCTCCACTTT. Encoded protein: CASSPGFLRGFDSPLHF.

V and J are TRBV6-1 and TRBJ1-5; 8 nucleotides agree with TRBD1. V shed 4 bases, J shed 4 bases, and the junction held 9 bases outside the gene matches. CDR3 length: 16 amino acids. CDR1 MNHNS and CDR2 SASEGT come from the germline V gene. CDR3 loop: CASSVLDRGRNQPQHF. The CDR3 DNA reads TGTGCCAGCAGTGTCTTAGACAGGGGAAGAAATCAGCCCCAGCATTTT.